This T cell receptor (beta chain) is drawn from a study of T cell changes during pregnancy in multiple sclerosis. Repertoires were generated with immunoSEQ multiplex PCR, while TCRdb's copy carries only in-frame clones and drops some. The sample yields 35,000 or so clones, more than 75% seen once. This CDR3 region has 15 residues. The V segment lost 5 bases and the J segment 8 bases; nucleotides outside the gene matches: 7. Germline CDR1 reads SEHNR; CDR2 reads FQNEAQ (reference sequence). The specimen comprised CD4+ T cells from peripheral blood mononuclear cells, sampled in the first trimester of pregnancy. The chain links TRBV7-9 to TRBJ2-1; 12 nucleotides match TRBD2. This clonotype was obtained from a female donor with multiple sclerosis, enrolled in a pregnancy study. The CDR3, as DNA: TGTGCCAGCAGCCCCTGGACTAGCGGGGTTGATGAGCAGTTCTTC. It specifies CASSPWTSGVDEQFF.